These 11 T cell receptor beta chains were all obtained from the same sample, sequenced in a study of shared clonotypes between healthy human individuals. As defined, naive CD8 cells were CD45RO-negative and positively selected for CCR7, with terminally differentiated effector memory CD45RA+ cells excluded. Clones were read by immunoSEQ multiplex PCR, and TCRdb kept only the in-frame ones, dropping some. The repertoire holds 2 million or so clones, less than 95% seen once, with roughly 1% in the top ten. The sequenced sample was naive CD8+ T cells sorted from blood. The origin of the receptors is a man between 18 and 29 years old in good health.

The chain combines TRBV4-2 with TRBJ1-2; D remains unclear. The CDR3 length is 16 residues. Between the trimmed V and J ends, which lost 0 bases and 8 bases, there was a span of 19 bases. Germline loops: CDR1 LGHNA, CDR2 YNFKEQ. The CDR3 is CASSQDLILVARGYTF. CDR3 DNA sequence: TGTGCCAGCAGCCAAGATTTGATTCTCGTGGCGCGAGGCTACACCTTC.

The chain has TRBV27 and TRBJ2-1, with 7 bases lining up with TRBD2. CDR1 MNHEY and CDR2 SMNVEV come from the germline V gene (reference sequence). J lost 9 bases, V lost 7 bases, and 12 bases had no gene match. The CDR3 is made up of 14 amino acids. The CDR3 region has the DNA TGTGCCAGCACTATAGCGGGTTCCTCCTTTGAGCAGTTCTTC. Translating it yields CASTIAGSSFEQFF.

In its sample, this clone was seen once. J is TRBJ2-1 and V is TRBV27; TRBD1 matches 7 bases. This CDR3 contains 16 residues. V lost 8 bases to trimming and J lost 4 bases; unmatched junction nucleotides: 14. CDR1 is MNHEY and CDR2 is SMNVEV in the germline V gene (reference sequence). CDR3 in DNA: TGTGCCAGCTCACCGCTCCGGGACAGACATTACAATGAGCAGTTCTTC. Encoded protein: CASSPLRDRHYNEQFF.

The chain is built from TRBV5-5 and TRBJ2-7; no firm D call. CDR1 and CDR2 from the germline V gene are SGHKS and YYEKEE (reference sequence). This CDR3 has 14 residues. The V gene lost 2 bases and the J gene lost 3 bases, with 12 bases spanning the gap. The CDR3 loop reads CASSFDITNYEQYF. CDR3 nucleotide sequence: TGTGCCAGCAGCTTCGATATAACCAACTACGAGCAGTACTTC.

The chain is built from TRBV10-1 and TRBJ2-1; D is uncertain. This CDR3 has 11 residues. Trimming shortened V by 5 bases and J by 7 bases, and 6 bases separated the two germline ends. Looked up from germline, CDR1 is WNHNN and CDR2 is SYGVQD (reference sequence). CDR3 protein: CASSTTNEQFF. The CDR3 coding sequence is TGCGCCAGCAGTACTACTAATGAGCAGTTCTTC.

The rearrangement links TRBV4-3 to TRBJ2-7, with D unresolved. With 1 base removed from V and 5 bases from J, the gap between germline ends came to 12 bases. CDR3 length: 14 residues. From germline, CDR1 is LGHNA and CDR2 YSLEER. CDR3 in amino acids: CASSQVLFRNEQYF. The CDR3 DNA is TGCGCCAGCAGCCAAGTGCTATTTAGAAACGAGCAGTACTTC.

The rearrangement uses TRBV4-3 and TRBJ2-3, with 8 bases fitting TRBD2. V shed 0 bases and J 1 base; nucleotides not matched to a gene: 9. Germline-derived CDR1 and CDR2 are LGHNA and YSLEER. The CDR3 covers 18 residues. CDR3 sequence (DNA): TGCGCCAGCAGCCAAGAGGGACTAGTTGGTTTGGGCACAGATACGCAGTATTTT. Encoded protein: CASSQEGLVGLGTDTQYF.

CDR3 in amino acids: CASSLVQAGFNEQFF. The DNA of the CDR3 is TGTGCCAGCAGCTTAGTGCAGGCAGGGTTCAATGAGCAGTTCTTC. This chain connects TRBV11-3 to TRBJ2-1; D perhaps matches TRBD1 (5 bases). The CDR3 has 15 amino acids. Germline V gene data show CDR1 as SGHNT and CDR2 as YENEEA. V shed 1 base and J shed 6 bases, with 13 bases lying between them.

The gene calls are TRBV7-9 and TRBJ2-5; D is unresolved. V lost 4 bases to trimming and J lost 4 bases, with 10 bases between them. The CDR3 is 13 residues long. Germline V lookup: CDR1 SEHNR, CDR2 FQNEAQ (reference sequence). The CDR3 nucleotides read TGTGCCAGCAGCTCGATTAGCCGAGAGACCCAGTACTTC. This gives the protein CASSSISRETQYF.

The chain uses TRBV6-1 and TRBJ2-7, with TRBD1 identical over 8 bases. The germline gives CDR1 MNHNS, CDR2 SASEGT. CDR3 length equals 14 residues. The ends lost 7 bases at V and 2 bases at J; junction bases unmatched: 7. The CDR3 here is CASNLDRATYEQYF. In nucleotides, the CDR3 is TGTGCCAGCAATCTGGACAGGGCTACCTACGAGCAGTACTTC.

The chain uses TRBV11-1 and TRBJ2-7, with D perhaps TRBD1 (6 bases). V gave up 5 bases and J gave up 0 bases, with 8 bases separating them. The CDR3 is made up of 13 amino acids. CDR1 and CDR2 from the germline V gene are SGHAT and FQDESV (reference sequence). CDR3 nucleotide sequence: TGTGCCAGCAGCGAGGACAGCTCCTACGAGCAGTACTTC. Translated: CASSEDSSYEQYF.